These 30 T cell receptor beta chains came from one sample sequenced in a study of blood T cell repertoires in COVID-19. Profiled with immunoSEQ multiplex PCR; TCRdb holds only in-frame clones, not every one. Here the sample spans 150,000 to 250,000 clones, approximately 86% being singletons. Sequencing was carried out using PBMCs or T cells enriched from blood (not recorded which). Every receptor here comes from a woman aged 25 to 39 who had recovered from COVID-19.

The chain is built from TRBV19 and TRBJ2-2; D possibly corresponds to TRBD1 (5 bases). Germline loops: CDR1 LNHDA, CDR2 SQIVND (reference sequence). V lost 1 base, J lost 6 bases, and 9 bases lay in between. This CDR3 has 14 residues. CDR3: CASSIAAGPGELFF. The CDR3 region has the DNA TGTGCCAGTAGTATAGCAGCAGGGCCCGGGGAGCTGTTTTTT. The full variable domain, its missing parts supplied by reference TRBV19 and TRBJ2-2, is DGGITQSPKYLFRKEGQNVTLSCEQNLNHDAMYWYRQDPGQGLRLIYYSQIVNDFQKGDIAEGYSVSREKKESFPLTVTSAQKNPTAFYLCASSIAAGPGELFFGEGSRLTVL.

The chain recombines TRBV3-1 (or the pseudogene TRBV3-2) with TRBJ1-1; 7 nucleotides match TRBD1. Trimming took 3 bases from V and 13 from J; bases not matched to a gene: 14. The germline gives CDR1 LGHDT, CDR2 YNNKEL (reference sequence). The CDR3 has 14 amino acids. DNA for the CDR3: TGTGCCAGCAGCCATAACGAGGACAGGCCTCGAGTTTTCTTT. This encodes CASSHNEDRPRVFF.

This rearrangement joins TRBV19 to TRBJ1-1; unclear D gene. V dropped 6 bases and J dropped 1 base, with 9 bases sitting between them. The CDR3 length is 13 residues. Germline V CDR1 and CDR2: LNHDA, SQIVND (reference sequence). The CDR3 region is CASRNGGNTEAFF. CDR3 DNA sequence: TGTGCCAGTAGGAACGGTGGGAACACTGAAGCTTTCTTT.

The chain is built from TRBV27 and TRBJ2-5, with D possibly TRBD2 on 7 matching bases. Germline CDR1 MNHEY, CDR2 SMNVEV (reference sequence). The length of the CDR3 is 15 residues. Trimming removed 5 bases from V and 5 bases from J, with 18 bases in between. The CDR3: CASSPLGGGLETQYF. Written as DNA, the CDR3 is TGTGCCAGCAGTCCCCTAGGGGGGGGCCTTGAGACCCAGTACTTC.

The count of this clone is one. The chain joins TRBV9 to TRBJ1-3, with 7 bases identical to TRBD1. With 0 bases clipped from V and 1 base from J, the junction kept 1 base outside the gene matches. The CDR3 runs to 15 residues. Germline-derived CDR1 and CDR2 are SGDLS and YYNGEE. This CDR3 reads CASSVDRGSGNTIYF. CDR3 DNA sequence: TGTGCCAGCAGCGTAGACAGGGGTTCTGGAAACACCATATATTTT.

V is TRBV23-1 and J is TRBJ1-4; D gene uncertain. TRBV23-1 is placed among ORFs of uncertain function. The CDR3 length is 13 residues. The V gene lost 2 bases and the J gene lost 14 bases, with 15 bases spanning the gap. CDR3 protein: CASSQIPGIWLFF. DNA of the CDR3: TGCGCCAGCAGTCAAATCCCCGGGATATGGCTGTTTTTT.

The gene calls are TRBV6-2 or TRBV6-3 and TRBJ1-1; D is unclear. Germline CDR1 MNHEY, CDR2 SVGEGT. This CDR3 has 16 residues. Trimming removed 0 bases from V and 0 bases from J, with 11 bases in between. CDR3 sequence reads: CASSYSPGRLNTEAFF. CDR3 sequence (DNA): TGTGCCAGCAGTTACTCCCCGGGGAGGCTGAACACTGAAGCTTTCTTT.

The chain uses TRBV12-5 and TRBJ2-2; tentative D call: TRBD1 (6 bases). V was cut by 6 bases and J by 0 bases, with 11 bases left in between. CDR3 length: 15 residues. Germline CDR1 is LGHNT and CDR2 is FRNRAP. The CDR3 bases are TGTGCTAGTGGGCAAGGACAGACGAACACCGGGGAGCTGTTTTTT. Protein: CASGQGQTNTGELFF.

The chain links TRBV30 to TRBJ2-7, with a tentative D call TRBD1 (5 bases). Germline CDR1 is GTSNPN and CDR2 is SVGIG (reference sequence). The CDR3 extends over 13 amino acids. V gave up 7 bases and J gave up 6 bases, with 19 bases separating them. The CDR3 DNA sequence: TGTGCCTCAAGACCAGGGTGGACGGGCGAGCAGTACTTC. Translating it yields CASRPGWTGEQYF. The full variable domain, with the rest looked up from reference TRBV30 and TRBJ2-7, is SQTIHQWPATLVQPVGSPLSLECTVEGTSNPNLYWYRQAAGRGLQLLFYSVGIGQISSEVPQNLSASRPQDRQFILSSKKLLLSDSGFYLCASRPGWTGEQYFGPGTRLTVT.

Worth noting for this clone: Within the sample, other DNA sequences also encode this same CDR3. V usage is TRBV7-3 and J usage is TRBJ2-3; D remains unclear. The CDR3 totals 14 residues. Germline CDR1 SGHTA, CDR2 FQGTGA. V gave up 0 bases and J gave up 0 bases, with 4 bases separating them. This CDR3 reads CASSLTASTDTQYF. DNA of the CDR3: TGTGCCAGCAGCTTAACAGCGAGCACAGATACGCAGTATTTT.

The chain combines TRBV14 with TRBJ2-7, with D perhaps matching TRBD1 (6 bases). The CDR3 extends over 16 amino acids. The germline V and J ends were trimmed by 3 bases and 2 bases, with 17 bases remaining between them. Germline V lookup: CDR1 SGHDN, CDR2 FVKESK. This CDR3 is CASSHRGRGRPYEQYF. For the CDR3, the DNA is TGTGCCAGCAGCCACCGGGGCAGGGGTAGACCCTACGAGCAGTACTTC.

J is TRBJ2-3 and V is TRBV4-2; 9 bases are a match to TRBD2. Trimming cost V 0 bases and J 5 bases; bases outside gene matches: 3. The CDR3 has 15 residues. CDR1 LGHNA and CDR2 YNFKEQ come from the germline V gene. The chain's CDR3 is CASSQDELAGDTQYF. In DNA, the CDR3 is TGTGCCAGCAGCCAAGATGAACTAGCGGGAGATACGCAGTATTTT.

The genes are TRBV5-1 and TRBJ2-7; 9 bases fit TRBD1. Germline V lookup: CDR1 SGHRS, CDR2 YFSETQ. Trimming removed 2 bases from V and 2 bases from J; junction bases left unmatched: 2. The CDR3 runs to 14 residues. In DNA form, the CDR3 reads TGCGCCAGCAGCTTCGGGACAGGGACCTACGAGCAGTACTTC. Its protein product is CASSFGTGTYEQYF.

The chain couples TRBV2 to TRBJ2-4, with 7 bases that match TRBD1. V lost 1 base to trimming and J lost 4 bases; unmatched junction nucleotides: 4. Germline loops: CDR1 SNHLY, CDR2 FYNNEI. The CDR3 length is 15 residues. The CDR3 coding sequence is TGTGCCAGCAGTGAAGAGGGGACAGCAAAAAACATTCAGTACTTC. This translates into CASSEEGTAKNIQYF.

This chain connects TRBV24-1 to TRBJ1-4, with 7 bases aligning to TRBD1. The V gene's germline CDR1 is KGHDR and CDR2 SFDVKD. Trimming removed 9 bases from V and 7 bases from J; junction bases left unmatched: 4. This CDR3 is built from 12 residues. The CDR3 reads CATSQGGEKLFF. The CDR3 nucleotides are TGTGCCACCTCCCAGGGGGGTGAAAAACTGTTTTTT.

This clone was seen just once. The chain couples TRBV18 to TRBJ2-2, with 8 bases matching TRBD1. V dropped 5 bases and J dropped 6; count of bases not matched to a gene: 8. Looked up from germline, CDR1 is KGHSH and CDR2 is LQKENI. There are 15 residues in the CDR3. In DNA form, the CDR3 reads TGTGCCAGCTCAGAGACAGGGGAAATGGCCGGGGAGCTGTTTTTT. Its translation: CASSETGEMAGELFF. Together with reference TRBV18 and TRBJ2-2, the CDR3 gives the full variable domain: NAGVMQNPRHLVRRRGQEARLRCSPMKGHSHVYWYRQLPEEGLKFMVYLQKENIIDESGMPKERFSAEFPKEGPSILRIQQVVRGDSAAYFCASSETGEMAGELFFGEGSRLTVL.

This clone was detected only once. This chain joins TRBV18 and TRBJ2-1; D unclear. Trimming stripped 7 bases from V and 6 bases from J, with 16 bases between. The CDR3 totals 14 residues. From germline, CDR1 is KGHSH and CDR2 LQKENI. CDR3 nucleotides: TGTGCCAGCTGCATCACCCGCCTACTCAATGAGCAGTTCTTC. Residues: CASCITRLLNEQFF.

The chain has TRBV4-1 and TRBJ2-1, with 13 positions matching TRBD2. V lost 4 bases to trimming and J lost 7 bases; unmatched junction nucleotides: 7. Germline V lookup: CDR1 MGHRA, CDR2 YSYEKL. The CDR3 is 16 residues long. Here the CDR3 reads CASSLRTSGRGNEQFF. The CDR3 coding sequence is TGCGCCAGCAGCCTCCGGACTAGCGGGAGAGGTAATGAGCAGTTCTTC.

The chain couples TRBV9 to TRBJ2-1, with TRBD2 matching 10 bases. Looked up from germline, CDR1 is SGDLS and CDR2 is YYNGEE. Unmatched junction bases numbered 8, after V lost 3 bases and J lost 5 bases. This CDR3 has 16 amino acids. The CDR3 sequence: CASSGDLAGVHNEQFF. The CDR3 bases are TGTGCCAGCAGCGGAGACCTAGCGGGAGTCCACAATGAGCAGTTCTTC.

The chain recombines TRBV10-3 with TRBJ2-7; 8 nucleotides match TRBD2. With 0 bases clipped from V and 3 bases from J, the junction kept 4 bases outside the gene matches. Germline CDR1 ENHRY, CDR2 SYGVKD. The CDR3 loop spans 15 amino acids. The CDR3 protein is CAISESAAGGYEQYF. The CDR3 DNA sequence: TGTGCCATCAGTGAGTCGGCGGCGGGAGGCTACGAGCAGTACTTC.

J is TRBJ1-5 and V is TRBV12-5; TRBD1 agrees at 7 bases. Trimming at V came to 3 bases and at J to 9 bases, leaving 11 bases not matched to a gene. From germline, CDR1 is LGHNT and CDR2 FRNRAP. There are 15 residues in the CDR3. The CDR3 DNA is TGTGCTAGTGGTTTTGGGACAGCCAGCTCATCGCCCCAGCATTTT. Translated: CASGFGTASSSPQHF.

The J gene is TRBJ2-7, the V gene TRBV14; D perhaps matches TRBD1 (6 bases). Germline V gene sequence: CDR1 SGHDN, CDR2 FVKESK. This CDR3 has 15 amino acids. V was cut by 2 bases and J by 1 base, with 12 bases left in between. Here the CDR3 DNA reads TGTGCCAGCAGCCAACTAGGAACAGGGTCCTACGAGCAGTACTTC. As protein: CASSQLGTGSYEQYF.

The chain is built from TRBV27 and TRBJ2-1; 13 positions match TRBD2. The CDR3 contains 16 residues. Trimming cost V 5 bases and J 5 bases; bases outside gene matches: 6. CDR1 and CDR2 from the germline V gene are MNHEY and SMNVEV (reference sequence). CDR3 DNA sequence: TGTGCCAGCAGTCAGACTAGCGGGAGGAGACACAATGAGCAGTTCTTC. Translation: CASSQTSGRRHNEQFF.

The rearrangement joins TRBV19 to TRBJ1-2; D uncertain. V lost 2 bases, J lost 1 base, and 8 bases lay in between. Germline V CDR1 and CDR2: LNHDA, SQIVND (reference sequence). The CDR3 has 14 amino acids. The CDR3, as DNA: TGTGCCAGTAGTATAATCAGTTATAACTATGGCTACACCTTC. Residues: CASSIISYNYGYTF.

Written as DNA, the CDR3 is TGTGCCACCAGTGACCCACGGGACAGGGTTGGGTATGGCTACACCTTC. Its protein is CATSDPRDRVGYGYTF. This chain links TRBV24-1 with TRBJ1-2; 9 bases map to TRBD1. The CDR3 has 16 residues. Losses at the gene ends were 4 bases for V and 5 bases for J; bases not matched to a gene: 10. Germline V gene lookup returns CDR1 KGHDR and CDR2 SFDVKD.

The chain joins TRBV14 to TRBJ2-5, with a tentative D call TRBD2 (6 bases). The CDR3 is 12 residues long. Germline V lookup: CDR1 SGHDN, CDR2 FVKESK. V gave up 1 base and J gave up 7 bases, with 7 bases separating them. CDR3 in DNA: TGTGCCAGCAGCCAAGCGCGGGGGACCCAGTACTTC. The encoded protein is CASSQARGTQYF.

The chain has TRBV6-5 and TRBJ1-3; TRBD1 aligns across 7 bases. The CDR3 spans 14 residues. CDR1 MNHEY and CDR2 SVGAGI come from the germline V gene. Unmatched junction bases numbered 6, after V lost 8 bases and J lost 2 bases. This CDR3 is CASDPGGTGNTIYF. The CDR3 coding sequence is TGTGCCAGCGACCCAGGGGGGACTGGAAACACCATATATTTT.

The gene calls are TRBV27 and TRBJ2-3, with 9 nucleotides matching TRBD1. CDR3 length equals 17 residues. V was pared by 1 base and J by 5 bases, with 10 bases of the junction left unmatched. Germline CDR1 is MNHEY and CDR2 is SMNVEV (reference sequence). CDR3 DNA: TGTGCCAGCAGTTTATTGATACCGGGACAGGGTTTAGATACGCAGTATTTT. This sequence encodes CASSLLIPGQGLDTQYF.

This chain uses TRBV30 with TRBJ1-2; 7 positions match TRBD1. With V trimmed by 2 bases and J by 7 bases, 10 bases remained unmatched. From germline, CDR1 is GTSNPN and CDR2 SVGIG (reference sequence). The CDR3 has 14 amino acids. This CDR3 is CAWSLGQGEVGYTF. Written as DNA, the CDR3 is TGTGCCTGGAGTCTTGGGCAGGGGGAGGTTGGCTACACCTTC.

The chain uses TRBV2 and TRBJ1-1, with TRBD1 matching 9 bases. The CDR3 has 14 amino acids. Germline V CDR1 and CDR2: SNHLY, FYNNEI. V gave up 7 bases and J gave up 0 bases; unmatched junction bases: 3. As DNA, the CDR3 is TGTGCCAGCAATACAGGGGGCATGAACACTGAAGCTTTCTTT. Its protein product is CASNTGGMNTEAFF.